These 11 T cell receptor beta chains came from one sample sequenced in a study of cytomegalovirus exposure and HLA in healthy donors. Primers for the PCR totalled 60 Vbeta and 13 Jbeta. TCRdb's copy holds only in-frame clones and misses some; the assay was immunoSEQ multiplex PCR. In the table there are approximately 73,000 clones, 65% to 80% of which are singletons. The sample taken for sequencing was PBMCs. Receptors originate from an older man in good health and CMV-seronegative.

The CDR3 reads CAWRQGQLTDTQYF. The CDR3 bases are TGTGCCTGGAGACAGGGACAGCTCACAGATACGCAGTATTTT. The chain uses TRBV30 and TRBJ2-3; 7 nucleotides align to TRBD1. Germline values: CDR1 GTSNPN, CDR2 SVGIG (reference sequence). The J segment lost 2 bases and the V segment lost 3 bases, leaving 5 bases of the junction unmatched. CDR3 length equals 14 residues.

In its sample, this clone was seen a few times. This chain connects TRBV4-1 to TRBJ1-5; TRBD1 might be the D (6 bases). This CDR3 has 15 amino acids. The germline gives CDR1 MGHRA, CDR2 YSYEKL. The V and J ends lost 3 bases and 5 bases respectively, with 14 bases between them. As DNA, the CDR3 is TGCGCCAGCAGCCAGGAACAGGGTCTACATCAGCCCCAGCATTTT. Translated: CASSQEQGLHQPQHF.

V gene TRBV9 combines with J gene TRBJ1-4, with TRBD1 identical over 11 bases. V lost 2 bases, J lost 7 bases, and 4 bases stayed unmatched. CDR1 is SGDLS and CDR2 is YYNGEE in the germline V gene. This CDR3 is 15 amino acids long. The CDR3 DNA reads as TGTGCCAGCAGCGTGAGGACAGGGGGCGGTGAAAAACTGTTTTTT. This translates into CASSVRTGGGEKLFF.

The CDR3, as DNA: TGTGCCAGCAGTTTTCGGGGGGCAACTAATGAAAAACTGTTTTTT. This gives the protein CASSFRGATNEKLFF. This sequence joins TRBV27 and TRBJ1-4, with D possibly being TRBD1 (5 bases). Germline V lookup: CDR1 MNHEY, CDR2 SMNVEV (reference sequence). CDR3 size: 15 residues. V was shortened by 3 bases and J by 0 bases, with 8 bases between the two germline ends.

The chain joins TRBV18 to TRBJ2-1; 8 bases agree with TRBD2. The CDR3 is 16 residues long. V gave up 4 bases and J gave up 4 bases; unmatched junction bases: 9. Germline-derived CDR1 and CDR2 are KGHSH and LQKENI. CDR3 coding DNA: TGTGCCAGCTCACTGAGGACTAGCCCGGATTACAATGAGCAGTTCTTC. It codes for CASSLRTSPDYNEQFF. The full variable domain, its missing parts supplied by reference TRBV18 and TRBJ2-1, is NAGVMQNPRHLVRRRGQEARLRCSPMKGHSHVYWYRQLPEEGLKFMVYLQKENIIDESGMPKERFSAEFPKEGPSILRIQQVVRGDSAAYFCASSLRTSPDYNEQFFGPGTRLTVL.

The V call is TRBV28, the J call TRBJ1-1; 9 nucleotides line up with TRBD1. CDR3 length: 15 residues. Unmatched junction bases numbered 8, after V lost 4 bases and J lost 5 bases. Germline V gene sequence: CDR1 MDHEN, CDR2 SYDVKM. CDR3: CASSSYRGLGTEAFF. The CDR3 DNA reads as TGTGCCAGCAGTTCCTACAGGGGGCTGGGGACTGAAGCTTTCTTT.

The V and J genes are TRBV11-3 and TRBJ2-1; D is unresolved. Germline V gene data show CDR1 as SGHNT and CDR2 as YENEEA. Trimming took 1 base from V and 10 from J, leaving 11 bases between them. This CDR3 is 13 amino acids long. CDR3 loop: CASSLGAGREQFF. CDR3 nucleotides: TGTGCCAGCAGCTTAGGTGCAGGAAGAGAGCAGTTCTTC.

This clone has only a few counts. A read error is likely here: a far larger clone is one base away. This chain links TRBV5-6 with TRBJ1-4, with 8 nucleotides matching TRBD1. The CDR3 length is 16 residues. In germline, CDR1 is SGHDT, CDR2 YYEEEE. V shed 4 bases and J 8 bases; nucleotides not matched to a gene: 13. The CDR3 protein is CASSQGAGTGGEKLFF. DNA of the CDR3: TGTGCCAGCAGCCAAGGGGCCGGGACAGGTGGGGAAAAACTGTTTTTT.

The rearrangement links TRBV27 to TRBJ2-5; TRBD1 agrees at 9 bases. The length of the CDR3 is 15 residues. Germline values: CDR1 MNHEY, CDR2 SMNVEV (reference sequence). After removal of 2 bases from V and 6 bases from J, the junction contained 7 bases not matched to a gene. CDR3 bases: TGTGCCAGCAGTTTACAAACAGGGGGCGTAAAGACCCAGTACTTC. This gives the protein CASSLQTGGVKTQYF.

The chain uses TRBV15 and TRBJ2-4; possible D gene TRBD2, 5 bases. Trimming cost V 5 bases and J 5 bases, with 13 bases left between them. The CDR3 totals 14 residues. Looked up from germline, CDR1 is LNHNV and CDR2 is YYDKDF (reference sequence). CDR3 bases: TGTGCCACCAGCGAGGGAGTTTTCGAAAACATTCAGTACTTC. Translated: CATSEGVFENIQYF.

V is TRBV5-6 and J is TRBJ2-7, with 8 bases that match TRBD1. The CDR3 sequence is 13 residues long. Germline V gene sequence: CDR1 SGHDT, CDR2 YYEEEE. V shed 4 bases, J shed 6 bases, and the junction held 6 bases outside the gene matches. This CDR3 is CASSSTRGREQYF. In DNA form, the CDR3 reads TGTGCCAGCAGCAGTACCAGGGGGCGCGAGCAGTACTTC.